A single T cell receptor (beta chain) is shown here with its context. Its antigen is as yet unknown. CDR1 is SGHRS and CDR2 is YFSETQ in the germline V gene. This CDR3 region has 14 residues. No DNA was logged. Donors were some 11 juvenile idiopathic arthritis patients with active disease, 3 polyarticular and 8 oligoarticular. Method: immunoSEQ multiplex PCR; TCRdb's copy keeps in-frame clones and lacks some. The sample's table shows 7,700 or so clones. The source of the sample is a study of synovial regulatory T cells in juvenile arthritis. Study outcomes and limitations: Blood Treg cells that were inflammation-associated showed lower TCR diversity than other blood Treg cells. iaTreg cells shared more CDR3 sequences with synovial Tregs than other blood Tregs did. iaTreg TCR repertoires were largely private across patients and partially overlapped synovial Teff and blood CPL.

Sequenced: Treg cells from blood. The subset denotes: remaining (HLA-DR-negative) circulating blood Treg cells. The TCR was taken from a donor aged 2-30 years with juvenile idiopathic arthritis. V and J are TRBV5-1 and TRBJ1-5; TCRdb proposes TRBD1, but this gene call is untestable without DNA. The CDR3 protein is CASSIGTGNQPQHF.